A selection of T cell receptor beta chains follows, all from one sample in a study of T cells in Graves' hyperthyroidism and ophthalmopathy. TCRdb independently ran MiXCR on the multiplex PCR reads; one entry per CDR3 protein. The profile shows some 270,000 distinct CDR3 sequences, 13% of them singletons. Input material: blood. Every receptor here comes from a woman aged 30 to 39 with Graves' hyperthyroidism that later progressed to Graves' ophthalmopathy. Both conserved end residues are part of each CDR3. The D gene is left open where the match is weak. Clone size, where shown, is once, few, many, or a class for clones that have expanded.

>many|NA|TRBJ2-1|TRBV5-1
CASTSLYNEQFF
TGCGCCAGTACTAGTCTCTACAATGAGCAGTTCTTC
>many|NA|TRBJ2-3|TRBV20-1
CSARDRVGMSTDTQYF
TGCAGTGCTAGAGATCGGGTCGGGATGAGCACAGATACGCAGTATTTT
>many|TRBD2|TRBJ2-5|TRBV6-1
CASSEEAGGPKTQYF
TGTGCCAGCAGTGAAGAAGCGGGAGGGCCAAAGACCCAGTACTTC
>few|NA|TRBJ1-2|TRBV9
CASSPGGVRGYTF
TGTGCCAGCAGCCCGGGAGGTGTGCGGGGCTACACCTTC
>many|NA|TRBJ2-3|TRBV4-1
CASSHPADTQYF
TGCGCCAGCAGCCATCCGGCAGATACGCAGTATTTT
>many|NA|TRBJ2-5|TRBV7-8
CASSLKVTQYF
TGTGCCAGCAGCTTAAAGGTGACCCAGTACTTC
>NA|NA|TRBJ2-2|TRBV4-1
CASSQVSGIAANTGELFF
TGCGCCAGCAGCCAAGTATCCGGTATAGCCGCGAACACCGGGGAGCTGTTTTTT
>few|TRBD1|TRBJ2-3|TRBV25-1
CASSESYGQGARDTQYF
TGTGCCAGCAGTGAAAGTTACGGACAGGGGGCGAGGGATACGCAGTATTTT
>many|NA|TRBJ2-5|TRBV19
CASSKDTSRAWETQYF
TGTGCCAGTAGCAAGGATACTAGCAGAGCGTGGGAGACCCAGTACTTC
>many|NA|TRBJ1-2|TRBV3-1
CASSQAYGSYGYTF
TGTGCCAGCAGCCAAGCCTACGGCTCTTATGGCTACACCTTC
>many|NA|TRBJ2-2|TRBV6-2/TRBV6-3
CASSPAGTHPNTGELFF
TGTGCCAGCAGCCCCGCCGGGACCCACCCGAACACCGGGGAGCTGTTTTTT
>many|NA|TRBJ2-7|TRBV5-1
CASSVNSDLSIIRQYF
TGCGCCAGCAGCGTGAATTCGGACCTATCTATCATTAGGCAGTACTTC
>many|TRBD2|TRBJ2-1|TRBV7-9
CASSRTSGRAMDNEQFF
TGTGCCAGCAGCCGGACTAGCGGGAGGGCCATGGACAATGAGCAGTTCTTC
>many|TRBD2|TRBJ2-3|TRBV7-9
CASSLSAGGESTDTQYF
TGTGCCAGCAGCTTAAGTGCGGGGGGCGAAAGCACAGATACGCAGTATTTT
>few|NA|TRBJ1-5|TRBV19
CASSMGAWGQPQHF
TGTGCCAGTAGTATGGGGGCATGGGGACAGCCCCAGCATTTT
>many|NA|TRBJ1-3|TRBV28
CASSSGGTGNTIYF
TGTGCCAGCAGTTCCGGGGGGACTGGAAACACCATATATTTT
>many|TRBD2|TRBJ2-5|TRBV20-1
CSAQREGTETQYF
TGCAGTGCCCAGCGGGAGGGCACAGAGACCCAGTACTTC
>NA|TRBD2|TRBJ2-2|TRBV3-1
CASRGTSGRAGAGELFF
TGTGCCAGCAGGGGGACTAGCGGGAGGGCCGGAGCCGGGGAGCTGTTTTTT
>NA|NA|TRBJ2-2|TRBV9
CASSPRTQLSGELFF
TGTGCCAGCAGCCCGCGGACCCAACTCTCCGGGGAGCTGTTTTTT
>NA|TRBD1|TRBJ2-2|TRBV7-3
CASSLAGGVTGELFF
TGTGCCAGCAGCTTAGCAGGGGGCGTCACCGGGGAGCTGTTTTTT
>NA|TRBD1|TRBJ1-2|TRBV2
CAGTLDRVEYGYTF
TGTGCCGGCACTTTAGACAGGGTTGAGTATGGCTACACCTTC
>many|NA|TRBJ1-2|TRBV3-1
CASSSSGSNYGYTF
TGTGCCAGCAGCTCCTCCGGCAGTAACTATGGCTACACCTTC
>many|NA|TRBJ2-7|TRBV6-2/TRBV6-3
CASTDSYEQYF
TGTGCCAGCACTGATTCCTACGAGCAGTACTTC
>many|NA|TRBJ1-1|TRBV24-1
CATSDSGLTEAFF
TGTGCCACCAGTGATTCAGGTTTGACTGAAGCTTTCTTT
>NA|TRBD2|TRBJ2-7|TRBV5-4
CASSHSSGSYEQYF
TGTGCCAGCAGCCATTCTAGCGGGAGCTACGAGCAGTACTTC
>few|NA|TRBJ1-1|TRBV19
CASSIDLWRQGTEAFF
TGTGCCAGTAGTATAGATCTATGGAGGCAGGGCACTGAAGCTTTCTTT
>many|NA|TRBJ2-7|TRBV27
CASSRRGPRNEQYF
TGTGCCAGCAGCCGCCGAGGGCCAAGGAACGAGCAGTACTTC
>few|NA|TRBJ2-5|TRBV11-3
CASNHPTERGETQYF
TGTGCCAGCAACCATCCCACAGAGAGAGGGGAGACCCAGTACTTC
>NA|TRBD1|TRBJ2-2|TRBV20-1
CSVKRQGGYTGELFF
TGCAGTGTAAAACGACAGGGGGGCTACACCGGGGAGCTGTTTTTT
>many|NA|TRBJ2-2|TRBV6-2/TRBV6-3
CASSPGDTGELFF
TGTGCCAGCTCCCCAGGAGATACCGGGGAGCTGTTTTTT
>many|NA|TRBJ1-5|TRBV30
CAWSDAGSQPQHF
TGTGCCTGGAGTGATGCCGGTAGCCAGCCCCAGCATTTT
>NA|NA|TRBJ1-2|TRBV6-1
CASSQTDNYGYTF
TGTGCCAGCAGCCAGACAGATAACTATGGCTACACCTTC
>many|NA|TRBJ1-1|TRBV6-2/TRBV6-3
CASSRHRAGEAFF
TGTGCCAGCAGCAGACACAGGGCGGGTGAAGCTTTCTTT
>many|NA|TRBJ2-7|TRBV7-9
CASSLVGSTVTYEQYF
TGTGCCAGCAGCTTAGTAGGGAGTACAGTTACCTACGAGCAGTACTTC
>many|TRBD1|TRBJ1-6|TRBV6-1
CASIADRNYNSPLHF
TGTGCCAGCATCGCGGACAGGAACTATAATTCACCCCTCCACTTT
>few|NA|TRBJ1-4|TRBV4-1
CASSPGRTNEKLFF
TGCGCCAGCAGCCCGGGACGAACTAATGAAAAACTGTTTTTT
>many|NA|TRBJ2-3|TRBV7-3
CASSLIPGADTQYF
TGTGCCAGCAGCTTAATCCCGGGGGCAGATACGCAGTATTTT
>many|NA|TRBJ2-1|TRBV30
CAWSVLYGSEQFF
TGTGCCTGGAGTGTACTATACGGGAGTGAGCAGTTCTTC
>NA|NA|TRBJ2-5|TRBV28
CASSLSAGLNQETQYF
TGTGCCAGCAGTTTATCGGCAGGGCTAAATCAAGAGACCCAGTACTTC